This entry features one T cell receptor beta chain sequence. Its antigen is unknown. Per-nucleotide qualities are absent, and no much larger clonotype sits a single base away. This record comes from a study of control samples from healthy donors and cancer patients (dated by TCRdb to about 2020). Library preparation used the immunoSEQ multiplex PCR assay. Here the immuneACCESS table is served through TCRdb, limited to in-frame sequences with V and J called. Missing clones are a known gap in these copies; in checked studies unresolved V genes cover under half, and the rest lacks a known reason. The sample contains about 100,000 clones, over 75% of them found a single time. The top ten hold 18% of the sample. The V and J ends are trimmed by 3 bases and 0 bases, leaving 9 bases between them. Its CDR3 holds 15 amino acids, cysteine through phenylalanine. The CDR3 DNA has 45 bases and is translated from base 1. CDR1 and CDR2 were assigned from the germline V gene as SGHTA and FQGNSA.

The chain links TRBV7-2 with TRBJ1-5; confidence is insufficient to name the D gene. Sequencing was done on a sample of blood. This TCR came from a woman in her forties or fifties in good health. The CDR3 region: CASSFVPGSNQPQHF. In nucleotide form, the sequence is TGTGCCAGCAGCTTCGTTCCGGGTAGCAATCAGCCCCAGCATTTT.